This is a list of T cell receptor beta chains from one sample in a study of cytomegalovirus exposure and HLA in healthy donors. Assay used: immunoSEQ multiplex PCR; TCRdb lists only in-frame clones, some missing. Of around 120,000 clones listed, 75% to 90% are singletons. Specimen: PBMCs. These receptor sequences come from a woman in her thirties or forties in good health and CMV-seronegative. CDR3s include the opening cysteine and the closing phenylalanine or tryptophan. Each record gives: clone size, D gene, J gene, V gene, CDR3 protein, CDR3 DNA. D genes are given only for firm matches. The listing skips clone size in some rows; elsewhere it reads once, few, many or a size class.

clone size: NA
D gene: TRBD1
J gene: TRBJ2-1
V gene: TRBV4-3
CDR3 protein: CASSQDVASGGNEQFF
CDR3 DNA: TGCGCCAGCAGCCAAGATGTGGCCTCAGGGGGCAATGAGCAGTTCTTC

clone size: NA
D gene: TRBD2
J gene: TRBJ2-5
V gene: TRBV5-1
CDR3 protein: CASSSSGGGEETQYF
CDR3 DNA: TGCGCCAGCAGTTCTAGCGGGGGGGGAGAAGAGACCCAGTACTTC

clone size: NA
D gene: TRBD1
J gene: TRBJ1-1
V gene: TRBV5-1
CDR3 protein: CASSQIGAGGTEAFF
CDR3 DNA: TGCGCCAGCAGCCAAATTGGGGCAGGGGGGACTGAAGCTTTCTTT

clone size: once
D gene: TRBD1
J gene: TRBJ2-7
V gene: TRBV9
CDR3 protein: CASSEGQGYEQYF
CDR3 DNA: TGTGCCAGCAGCGAAGGACAGGGCTACGAGCAGTACTTC

clone size: NA
D gene: NA
J gene: TRBJ2-7
V gene: TRBV4-3
CDR3 protein: CASSQDGPLGGTYEQYF
CDR3 DNA: TGCGCCAGCAGCCAAGATGGACCATTAGGGGGAACCTACGAGCAGTACTTC

clone size: NA
D gene: TRBD1
J gene: TRBJ1-2
V gene: TRBV12-5
CDR3 protein: CASGLVGQLYGYTF
CDR3 DNA: TGTGCTAGTGGTTTGGTGGGACAGCTATATGGCTACACCTTC

clone size: NA
D gene: NA
J gene: TRBJ1-2
V gene: TRBV7-8
CDR3 protein: CASSLGAGGGYGYTF
CDR3 DNA: TGTGCCAGCAGCTTGGGAGCGGGAGGTGGCTATGGCTACACCTTC

clone size: NA
D gene: NA
J gene: TRBJ2-3
V gene: TRBV7-6
CDR3 protein: CASSLAGVATDTQYF
CDR3 DNA: TGTGCCAGCAGCTTAGCGGGAGTTGCGACAGATACGCAGTATTTT

clone size: NA
D gene: TRBD1
J gene: TRBJ2-3
V gene: TRBV4-3
CDR3 protein: CASSQEGGTQYF
CDR3 DNA: TGCGCCAGCAGCCAAGAAGGGGGCACGCAGTATTTT

clone size: NA
D gene: NA
J gene: TRBJ2-7
V gene: TRBV27
CDR3 protein: CASSFLGASSYEQYF
CDR3 DNA: TGTGCCAGCAGCTTCCTGGGAGCCAGCTCCTACGAGCAGTACTTC

clone size: once
D gene: TRBD1
J gene: TRBJ1-2
V gene: TRBV10-3
CDR3 protein: CAISESGGDRDRGYTF
CDR3 DNA: TGTGCCATCAGTGAGTCGGGGGGCGACAGGGATCGGGGCTACACCTTC

clone size: NA
D gene: TRBD1
J gene: TRBJ1-2
V gene: TRBV7-9
CDR3 protein: CASSPAGTGPRRGGYTF
CDR3 DNA: TGTGCCAGCAGCCCAGCCGGGACAGGCCCGAGGAGAGGGGGCTACACCTTC

clone size: NA
D gene: TRBD2
J gene: TRBJ2-5
V gene: TRBV9
CDR3 protein: CASSVESSGATQYF
CDR3 DNA: TGTGCCAGCAGCGTAGAGTCTAGCGGCGCGACCCAGTACTTC

clone size: NA
D gene: TRBD1
J gene: TRBJ2-3
V gene: TRBV11-1
CDR3 protein: CASSPEGAGTDTQYF
CDR3 DNA: TGTGCCAGCAGCCCCGAGGGGGCCGGCACAGATACGCAGTATTTT

clone size: NA
D gene: TRBD2
J gene: TRBJ2-5
V gene: TRBV7-9
CDR3 protein: CASSPLGRGETQYF
CDR3 DNA: TGTGCCAGCAGCCCCCTGGGGAGGGGAGAGACCCAGTACTTC

clone size: NA
D gene: NA
J gene: TRBJ2-1
V gene: TRBV12-5
CDR3 protein: CASGLTTEIPCEQFF
CDR3 DNA: TGTGCTAGTGGTTTGACAACCGAAATCCCGTGTGAGCAGTTCTTC

clone size: NA
D gene: NA
J gene: TRBJ1-2
V gene: TRBV2
CDR3 protein: CASSGQTNYGYTF
CDR3 DNA: TGTGCCAGCAGCGGACAGACTAACTATGGCTACACCTTC